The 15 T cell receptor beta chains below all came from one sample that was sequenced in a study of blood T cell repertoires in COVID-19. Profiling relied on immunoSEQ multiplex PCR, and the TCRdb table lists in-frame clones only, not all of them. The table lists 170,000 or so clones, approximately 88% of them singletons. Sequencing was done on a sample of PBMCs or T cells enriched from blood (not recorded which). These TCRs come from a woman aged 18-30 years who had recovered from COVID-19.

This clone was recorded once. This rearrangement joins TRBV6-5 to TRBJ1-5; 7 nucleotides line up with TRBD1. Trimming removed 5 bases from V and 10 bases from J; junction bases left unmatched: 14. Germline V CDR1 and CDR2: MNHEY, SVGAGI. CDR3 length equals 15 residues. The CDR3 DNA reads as TGTGCCAGCAGTCCAACCGACAGGGAGCTCCGACCCCAGCATTTT. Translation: CASSPTDRELRPQHF.

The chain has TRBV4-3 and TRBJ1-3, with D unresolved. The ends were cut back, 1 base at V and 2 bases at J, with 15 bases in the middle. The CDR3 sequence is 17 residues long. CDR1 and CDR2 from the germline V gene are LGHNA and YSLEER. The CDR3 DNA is TGCGCCAGCAGCCAAGGTCTCAGGAAGGAGGCTGGAAACACCATATATTTT. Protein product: CASSQGLRKEAGNTIYF.

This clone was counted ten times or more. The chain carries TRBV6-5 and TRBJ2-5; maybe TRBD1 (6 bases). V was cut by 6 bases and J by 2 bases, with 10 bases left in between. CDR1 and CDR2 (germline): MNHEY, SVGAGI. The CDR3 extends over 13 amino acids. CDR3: CASSRTAQETQYF. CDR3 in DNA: TGTGCCAGCAGCAGGACAGCTCAAGAGACCCAGTACTTC.

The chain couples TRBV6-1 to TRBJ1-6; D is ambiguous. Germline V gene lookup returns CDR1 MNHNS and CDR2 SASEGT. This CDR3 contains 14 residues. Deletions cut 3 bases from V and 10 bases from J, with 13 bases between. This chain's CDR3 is CASSEKGAESPLHF. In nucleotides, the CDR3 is TGTGCCAGCAGTGAGAAGGGAGCGGAGTCACCCCTCCACTTT.

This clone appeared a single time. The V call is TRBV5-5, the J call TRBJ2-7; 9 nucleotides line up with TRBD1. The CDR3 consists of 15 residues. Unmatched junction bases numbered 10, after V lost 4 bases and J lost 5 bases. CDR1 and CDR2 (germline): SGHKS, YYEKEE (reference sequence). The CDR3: CASSPDGTGLNEQYF. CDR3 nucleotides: TGTGCCAGCAGCCCTGACGGGACAGGGCTAAACGAGCAGTACTTC.

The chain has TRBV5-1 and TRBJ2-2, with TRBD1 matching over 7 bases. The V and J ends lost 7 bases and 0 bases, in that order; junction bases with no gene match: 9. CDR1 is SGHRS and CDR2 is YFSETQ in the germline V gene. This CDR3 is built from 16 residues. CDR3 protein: CASRESGQANTGELFF. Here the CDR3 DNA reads TGCGCCAGCCGTGAGTCCGGACAGGCGAACACCGGGGAGCTGTTTTTT.

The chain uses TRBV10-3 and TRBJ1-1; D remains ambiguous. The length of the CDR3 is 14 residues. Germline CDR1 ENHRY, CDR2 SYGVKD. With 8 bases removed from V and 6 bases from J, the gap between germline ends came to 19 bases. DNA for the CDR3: TGTGCCATCGCACTGCTCAGCGATGGGTCTGAAGCTTTCTTT. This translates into CAIALLSDGSEAFF.

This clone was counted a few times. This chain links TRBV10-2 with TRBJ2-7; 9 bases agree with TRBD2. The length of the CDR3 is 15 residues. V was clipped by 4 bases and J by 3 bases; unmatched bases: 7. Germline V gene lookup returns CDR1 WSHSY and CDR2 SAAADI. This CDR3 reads CASSAVAGELYEQYF. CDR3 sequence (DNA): TGCGCCAGCAGTGCGGTAGCGGGGGAGCTCTACGAGCAGTACTTC.

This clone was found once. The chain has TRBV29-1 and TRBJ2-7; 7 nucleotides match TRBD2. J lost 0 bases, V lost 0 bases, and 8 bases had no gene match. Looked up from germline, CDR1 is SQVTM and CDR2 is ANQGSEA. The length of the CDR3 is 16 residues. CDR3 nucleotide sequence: TGCAGCGTTGAAGATCTGGGGCGGGGGACCTCCTACGAGCAGTACTTC. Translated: CSVEDLGRGTSYEQYF.

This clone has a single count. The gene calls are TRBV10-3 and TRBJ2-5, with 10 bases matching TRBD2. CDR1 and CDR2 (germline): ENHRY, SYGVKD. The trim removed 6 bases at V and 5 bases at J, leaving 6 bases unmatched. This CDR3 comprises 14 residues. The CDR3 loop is CAIRGTSEGETQYF. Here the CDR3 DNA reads TGTGCCATCAGGGGGACTAGCGAGGGGGAGACCCAGTACTTC.

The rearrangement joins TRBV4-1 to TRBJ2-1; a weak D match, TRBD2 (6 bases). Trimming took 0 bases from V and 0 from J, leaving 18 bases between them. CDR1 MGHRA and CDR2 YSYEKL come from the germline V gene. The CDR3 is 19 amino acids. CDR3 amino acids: CASSQDPGLAPSSYNEQFF. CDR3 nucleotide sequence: TGCGCCAGCAGCCAAGATCCGGGACTGGCACCGAGCTCCTACAATGAGCAGTTCTTC.

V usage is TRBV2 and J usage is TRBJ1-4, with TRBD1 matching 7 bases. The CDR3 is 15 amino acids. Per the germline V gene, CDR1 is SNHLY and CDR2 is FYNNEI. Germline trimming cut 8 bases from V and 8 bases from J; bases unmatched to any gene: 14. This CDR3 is CASLSARAGGEKLFF. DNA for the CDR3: TGTGCCAGCCTTAGTGCCAGGGCAGGGGGAGAAAAACTGTTTTTT.

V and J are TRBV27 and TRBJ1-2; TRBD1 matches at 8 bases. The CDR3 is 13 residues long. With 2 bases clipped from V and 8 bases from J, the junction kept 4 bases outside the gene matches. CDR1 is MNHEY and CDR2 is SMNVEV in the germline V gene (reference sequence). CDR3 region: CASSLQGAGGYTF. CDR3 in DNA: TGTGCCAGCAGTTTACAGGGGGCAGGGGGCTACACCTTC.

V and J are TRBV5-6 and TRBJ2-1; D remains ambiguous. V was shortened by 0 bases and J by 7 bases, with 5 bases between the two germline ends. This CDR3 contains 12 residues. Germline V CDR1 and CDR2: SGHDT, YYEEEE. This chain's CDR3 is CASSLAVNEQFF. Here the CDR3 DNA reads TGTGCCAGCAGCTTGGCCGTGAATGAGCAGTTCTTC.

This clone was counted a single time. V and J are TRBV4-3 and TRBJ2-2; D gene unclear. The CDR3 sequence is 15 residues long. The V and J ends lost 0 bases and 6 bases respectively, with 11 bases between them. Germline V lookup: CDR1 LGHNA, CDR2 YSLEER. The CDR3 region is CASSQDSSVAGELFF. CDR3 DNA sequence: TGCGCCAGCAGCCAAGACTCCTCCGTCGCCGGGGAGCTGTTTTTT.